This T cell receptor beta chain was retrieved from a study of CD8+CD57+ T cells in acquired aplastic anemia. Study as a whole: Isolated CD4+ and CD8+ cells, once sorted, yielded DNA averaging roughly 3.4 ug. Study-wide findings and caveats: About 30 CD8+ CDR3 sequences occurred in both the patients and the controls. Patients and controls were not found to differ significantly in CD8+ Simpson's diversity.

Selection for sequencing was limited to patients who had shown CD8+CD57+ cell expansion by flow cytometry. Each patient had severe acquired aplastic anemia. The CDR3 spans 15 residues. Looked up from germline, CDR1 is SGHKS and CDR2 is YYEKEE (reference sequence). Investigators profiled TCR beta VDJ and CDR3 from genomic DNA template. One entry per CDR3 protein results from TCRdb running MiXCR on the reads. The repertoire consists of 200,000 to 300,000 distinct CDR3 sequences, with 82% occurring once and the leading ten covering over 35%. In regard to this clonotype: Its target is not known. At one end the junction does not follow the germline gene, possibly because of a read error.

The material sequenced was sorted CD4+, CD8+, or CD8+CD57+ T cells (not recorded which) from PBMCs. This clonotype was obtained from a human donor with aplastic anemia. J is TRBJ1-1 and V is TRBV5-5; the D is unclear. The CDR3 sequence: CASRLCGGGQDEVFF. Here the CDR3 DNA reads TGTGCCAGCAGATTATGCGGCGGAGGGCAAGATGAAGTTTTCTTT.